This T cell receptor (beta chain) originates from a study of vaccination and CD4 T cells after COVID-19. Oncomine TCR Beta short-read sequencing was applied to DNA from cultured CD4+ T cells. MiXCR was run by TCRdb on the PCR reads, yielding one entry per CDR3 protein. Of 11,000 to 15,000 distinct CDR3 sequences in the sample, more than 45% are singletons; the top ten hold approximately 12%. This sample's treatment: approximately 11-day PBMC culture with coronavirus spike peptide pools or control peptides (ViraFEST assay). CDR1 is SNHLY and CDR2 is FYNNEI in the germline V gene. The CDR3 has 16 amino acids. The J segment lost 6 bases and the V segment lost 2 bases, leaving 5 bases of the junction unmatched. As for this clonotype: Its matching antigen is unknown.

The receptor comes from a human donor who had recovered from COVID-19. The sequenced material came from CD4+ T cells from blood, cultured in vitro. The rearrangement links TRBV2 to TRBJ2-3, with 13 bases lining up with TRBD2. The CDR3 is CASSERTSGSKDTQYF. The CDR3, as DNA: TGTGCCAGCAGTGAACGGACTAGCGGGAGTAAGGATACGCAGTATTTT. Looking up the rest from reference TRBV2 and TRBJ2-3 gives the full variable domain: EPEVTQTPSHQVTQMGQEVILRCVPISNHLYFYWYRQILGQKVEFLVSFYNNEISEKSEIFDDQFSVERPDGSNFTLKIRSTKLEDSAMYFCASSERTSGSKDTQYFGPGTRLTVL.